A selection of T cell receptor beta chains follows, all from one sample in a study of cytomegalovirus exposure and HLA in healthy donors. The data were produced by immunoSEQ multiplex PCR, yet TCRdb's version contains in-frame clones alone and is incomplete. The sample carries 150,000 to 200,000 clones, approximately 85% recorded once. Sequencing was done on a sample of PBMCs. The receptors stem from a man aged 18 to 35 in good health and CMV-seronegative. Each CDR3 is given with its conserved first and last residue. A D gene is named only where the DNA matches it firmly. Expanded clones are given a class, and other clones once, few, many or no size at all.

CDR3: CASSPRTGGSSPLHF; DNA: TGCGCCAGCAGTCCCCGGACAGGGGGCAGTTCACCCCTCCACTTT; V: TRBV4-3; size: few; J: TRBJ1-6; D: TRBD1
CDR3: CASSDPRGSGNTGELFF; DNA: TGTGCCAGCAGTGACCCCCGGGGTAGCGGGAACACCGGGGAGCTGTTTTTT; V: TRBV28; size: .; J: TRBJ2-2; D: .
CDR3: CASSLDWTAGRETQYF; DNA: TGTGCCAGCAGCTTGGATTGGACAGCGGGGCGAGAGACCCAGTACTTC; V: TRBV5-8; size: .; J: TRBJ2-5; D: .
CDR3: CSVGDGDGTGGYTF; DNA: TGCAGCGTGGGGGATGGTGACGGGACAGGAGGCTACACCTTC; V: TRBV29-1; size: .; J: TRBJ1-2; D: TRBD1
CDR3: CASSLLQTNTEAFF; DNA: TGTGCCAGCAGCTTGTTACAGACGAACACTGAAGCTTTCTTT; V: TRBV5-6; size: .; J: TRBJ1-1; D: .
CDR3: CASSVTSGRLSYNEQFF; DNA: TGTGCCAGCAGCGTGACTAGCGGGAGGTTGTCCTACAATGAGCAGTTCTTC; V: TRBV5-4; size: .; J: TRBJ2-1; D: TRBD2
CDR3: CASSLAVVAGRDTQYF; DNA: TGCGCCAGCAGCTTGGCTGTGGTAGCGGGAAGGGATACGCAGTATTTT; V: TRBV5-1; size: .; J: TRBJ2-3; D: TRBD2
CDR3: CASGLRGGGTEAFF; DNA: TGCGCCAGCGGGTTGCGGGGCGGAGGAACTGAAGCTTTCTTT; V: TRBV4-1; size: .; J: TRBJ1-1; D: .
CDR3: CASSIPPRSEAFF; DNA: TGTGCCAGTAGTATCCCCCCCAGATCTGAAGCTTTCTTT; V: TRBV19; size: .; J: TRBJ1-1; D: .
CDR3: CSSSWRTGEQYF; DNA: TGTTCCAGCAGCTGGCGGACAGGCGAGCAGTACTTC; V: TRBV7-9; size: once; J: TRBJ2-7; D: TRBD1
CDR3: CASSLRTGGWYEQYF; DNA: TGTGCCAGCAGCTTGAGGACAGGGGGTTGGTACGAGCAGTACTTC; V: TRBV5-4; size: .; J: TRBJ2-7; D: TRBD1
CDR3: CASSLGGGGETQYF; DNA: TGTGCCAGCAGCTTGGGCGGGGGTGGAGAGACCCAGTACTTC; V: TRBV5-4; size: once; J: TRBJ2-5; D: TRBD2
CDR3: CASSIVGAVEQFF; DNA: TGTGCCAGTAGTATAGTTGGGGCCGTTGAGCAGTTCTTC; V: TRBV19; size: few; J: TRBJ2-1; D: .
CDR3: CASRADQETQYF; DNA: TGCGCCAGCAGGGCCGACCAAGAGACCCAGTACTTC; V: TRBV5-1; size: .; J: TRBJ2-5; D: .
CDR3: CASQPSGSSSYEQYF; DNA: TGTGCCAGCCAACCCTCAGGGTCGAGCTCCTACGAGCAGTACTTC; V: TRBV28; size: .; J: TRBJ2-7; D: .
CDR3: CASSQGGDYGYTF; DNA: TGTGCCAGCAGCCAGGGGGGAGACTATGGCTACACCTTC; V: TRBV5-5; size: .; J: TRBJ1-2; D: TRBD1
CDR3: CASSTGVGTGELFF; DNA: TGTGCCAGCAGCACAGGGGTTGGCACCGGGGAGCTGTTTTTT; V: TRBV7-9; size: .; J: TRBJ2-2; D: TRBD1
CDR3: CASSPGGAWTDTQYF; DNA: TGTGCCAGCAGTCCGGGGGGGGCTTGGACAGATACGCAGTATTTT; V: TRBV28; size: .; J: TRBJ2-3; D: TRBD2
CDR3: CASSEGTGSDTQYF; DNA: TGTGCCAGCAGTGAAGGGACAGGGTCAGATACGCAGTATTTT; V: TRBV6-1; size: .; J: TRBJ2-3; D: TRBD1
CDR3: CASSQFGPGGANEKLFF; DNA: TGCGCCAGCAGTCAATTTGGCCCCGGTGGAGCTAATGAAAAACTGTTTTTT; V: TRBV23-1; size: .; J: TRBJ1-4; D: .
CDR3: CASSPSEPPAEQYF; DNA: TGTGCTAGCAGCCCCTCGGAGCCCCCCGCCGAGCAGTACTTC; V: TRBV7-7; size: .; J: TRBJ2-7; D: .
CDR3: CASSPRSAGPLSYNEQFF; DNA: TGTGCCAGCTCACCAAGATCGGCGGGGCCCCTTTCCTACAATGAGCAGTTCTTC; V: TRBV18; size: .; J: TRBJ2-1; D: .